Listed here are 23 T cell receptor beta chains from one sample, sequenced in a study of PD-L1 blockade in urothelial cancer. Here immunoSEQ multiplex PCR was the method, and the copy in TCRdb shows in-frame clones only, minus some. The sample consists of 25,000 to 35,000 clones, about 87% of them appearing once. The sequencing here drew on PBMCs, taken around atezolizumab (anti-PD-L1) treatment. The receptors derive from a man over 45 with urothelial cancer.

V is TRBV6-6 and J is TRBJ1-2, with 11 bases that match TRBD1. The CDR3 is made up of 13 amino acids. J lost 7 bases, V lost 6 bases, and 4 bases had no gene match. Germline CDR1 reads MNHNY; CDR2 reads SVGAGI (reference sequence). CDR3 region: CASRPGTGGGYTF. The CDR3 nucleotides read TGTGCCAGCAGACCCGGGACAGGGGGTGGCTACACCTTC.

This chain joins TRBV6-5 and TRBJ1-2; D perhaps matches TRBD1 (5 bases). There are 13 residues in the CDR3. Germline CDR1 is MNHEY and CDR2 is SVGAGI. V was trimmed by 4 bases and J by 6 bases, leaving 12 bases between them. In nucleotides, the CDR3 is TGTGCCAGCAGTTCCAGGGTCCGGAATGGCTACACCTTC. This gives the protein CASSSRVRNGYTF.

This sequence joins TRBV12-5 and TRBJ2-7; 9 nucleotides match TRBD1. Trimming removed 6 bases from V and 3 bases from J; junction bases left unmatched: 9. The V gene's germline CDR1 is LGHNT and CDR2 FRNRAP. The CDR3 runs 15 residues. CDR3 protein: CASGPTGQGHYEQYF. The CDR3 region has the DNA TGTGCTAGTGGCCCGACGGGACAGGGTCACTACGAGCAGTACTTC.

The chain employs TRBV6-4 and TRBJ2-1, with TRBD1 as a possible D gene (6 bases). Germline V gene data show CDR1 as MRHNA and CDR2 as SNTAGT. V was trimmed by 5 bases and J by 10 bases, leaving 21 bases between them. The CDR3 length is 15 residues. CDR3 protein: CASSPRQAGWLEQFF. CDR3 nucleotide sequence: TGTGCCAGCAGTCCCCGACAGGCGGGCTGGCTGGAGCAGTTCTTC.

CDR3 nucleotides: TGTGCCACCAGCAGAGATCAGGGGGCTCAAAGCGAGCAGTTCTTC. Translating it yields CATSRDQGAQSEQFF. The chain employs TRBV15 and TRBJ2-1, with 8 bases fitting TRBD1. V dropped 0 bases and J dropped 10; count of bases not matched to a gene: 8. The CDR3 has 15 amino acids. Looked up from germline, CDR1 is LNHNV and CDR2 is YYDKDF (reference sequence).

V gene TRBV5-4 combines with J gene TRBJ1-1; D unclear. The CDR3 length is 16 residues. V lost 0 bases and J lost 0, with 12 bases in between. The germline V gene has CDR1 SGHNT and CDR2 YYREEE (reference sequence). The CDR3 DNA reads TGTGCCAGCAGCTTGGGGCAGGTGCAGATGAACACTGAAGCTTTCTTT. Amino acid sequence: CASSLGQVQMNTEAFF.

V usage is TRBV10-1 and J usage is TRBJ2-1; D might be TRBD2 (6 bases). The CDR3 sequence is 14 residues long. In germline, CDR1 is WNHNN, CDR2 SYGVQD (reference sequence). The V gene lost 3 bases and the J gene lost 3 bases, with 9 bases spanning the gap. CDR3 in DNA: TGCGCCAGCAGTGATGGGGGGATCTACAATGAGCAGTTCTTC. It encodes CASSDGGIYNEQFF.

This rearrangement joins TRBV5-4 to TRBJ1-3; tentative D call: TRBD1 (6 bases). Trimming removed 1 base from V and 2 bases from J, with 13 bases in between. Germline values: CDR1 SGHNT, CDR2 YYREEE (reference sequence). The CDR3 extends over 16 amino acids. CDR3 DNA sequence: TGTGCCAGCAGCTTGTTTCGCCGGGACACTGGAAACACCATATATTTT. This sequence encodes CASSLFRRDTGNTIYF. The full variable domain, rest sourced from reference TRBV5-4 and TRBJ1-3, is ETGVTQSPTHLIKTRGQQVTLRCSSQSGHNTVSWYQQALGQGPQFIFQYYREEENGRGNFPPRFSGLQFPNYSSELNVNALELDDSALYLCASSLFRRDTGNTIYFGEGSWLTVV.

The rearrangement uses TRBV9 and TRBJ2-2; 10 bases fit TRBD2. This CDR3 is built from 16 residues. With 0 bases clipped from V and 6 bases from J, the junction kept 5 bases outside the gene matches. Germline V gives CDR1 SGDLS, CDR2 YYNGEE. The CDR3 spells CASSVGLAGAAGELFF. The CDR3 nucleotides read TGTGCCAGCAGCGTAGGTCTAGCGGGAGCAGCCGGGGAGCTGTTTTTT.

V is TRBV5-1 and J is TRBJ2-5, with D perhaps matching TRBD2 (5 bases). The CDR3 consists of 16 residues. Trimming removed 0 bases from V and 3 bases from J, with 15 bases in between. Germline CDR1 reads SGHRS; CDR2 reads YFSETQ. The CDR3 nucleotides are TGCGCCAGCAGCTTGGAAACTAGGGCTGTCGAAGAGACCCAGTACTTC. Its protein product is CASSLETRAVEETQYF.

Only one count was recorded for this clone. The V and J genes are TRBV5-5 and TRBJ1-1, with TRBD1 identical over 9 bases. The CDR3 runs 14 residues. The junction had 9 bases not matched to a gene; V was cut back by 5 bases and J by 7 bases. CDR1 SGHKS and CDR2 YYEKEE come from the germline V gene (reference sequence). The CDR3 sequence is CASRPGTGRVEAFF. The CDR3 nucleotides are TGTGCCAGCAGGCCCGGGACAGGGCGCGTTGAAGCTTTCTTT.

V is TRBV25-1 and J is TRBJ1-2; D possibly corresponds to TRBD1 (5 bases). The CDR3 extends over 16 amino acids. Looked up from germline, CDR1 is MGHDK and CDR2 is SYGVNS. V was cut by 0 bases and J by 3 bases, with 14 bases left in between. The CDR3 sequence is CASSEYGNSGYYGYTF. CDR3 bases: TGTGCCAGCAGTGAATATGGGAACTCAGGGTACTATGGCTACACCTTC.

The genes are TRBV30 and TRBJ1-1; D not certain. CDR3 size: 14 residues. The V and J ends lost 8 bases and 4 bases respectively, with 20 bases between them. Germline V gene sequence: CDR1 GTSNPN, CDR2 SVGIG (reference sequence). CDR3 sequence: CATHPVGVGTEAFF. CDR3 bases: TGTGCCACACACCCGGTCGGGGTCGGCACTGAAGCTTTCTTT. Drawing the rest from reference TRBV30 and TRBJ1-1, the complete variable domain is SQTIHQWPATLVQPVGSPLSLECTVEGTSNPNLYWYRQAAGRGLQLLFYSVGIGQISSEVPQNLSASRPQDRQFILSSKKLLLSDSGFYLCATHPVGVGTEAFFGQGTRLTVV.

This chain joins TRBV19 and TRBJ1-6; no reliable D call. CDR1 and CDR2 from the germline V gene are LNHDA and SQIVND (reference sequence). V lost 0 bases to trimming and J lost 9 bases, with 6 bases between them. CDR3 length: 13 residues. The CDR3 region has the DNA TGTGCCAGTAGTATAGATCCAGTTTCACCCCTCCACTTT. It encodes CASSIDPVSPLHF. The full variable domain, in which reference TRBV19 and TRBJ1-6 provide the parts outside the CDR3, is DGGITQSPKYLFRKEGQNVTLSCEQNLNHDAMYWYRQDPGQGLRLIYYSQIVNDFQKGDIAEGYSVSREKKESFPLTVTSAQKNPTAFYLCASSIDPVSPLHFGNGTRLTVT.

There are a few counts of this clone. This chain uses TRBV5-1 with TRBJ1-5, with a tentative D call TRBD1 (5 bases). The CDR3 runs to 13 residues. V was clipped by 4 bases and J by 7 bases, with 12 bases between them. Germline CDR1 and CDR2: SGHRS and YFSETQ. CDR3 nucleotides: TGCGCCAGCAGCATGACCGGGGGACAGCCCCAGCATTTT. Its protein is CASSMTGGQPQHF. The full variable domain, rest sourced from reference TRBV5-1 and TRBJ1-5, is KAGVTQTPRYLIKTRGQQVTLSCSPISGHRSVSWYQQTPGQGLQFLFEYFSETQRNKGNFPGRFSGRQFSNSRSEMNVSTLELGDSALYLCASSMTGGQPQHFGDGTRLSIL.

J is TRBJ2-2 and V is TRBV7-8, with a possible D match to TRBD2 (7 bases). CDR1 and CDR2 from the germline V gene are SGHVS and FQNEAQ. This CDR3 has 19 residues. Between the trimmed V and J ends, which lost 5 bases and 0 bases, there was a span of 22 bases. This CDR3 reads CASSLRGPGAGANTGELFF. CDR3 nucleotide sequence: TGTGCCAGCAGCCTTAGAGGTCCAGGGGCGGGGGCGAACACCGGGGAGCTGTTTTTT.

The chain employs TRBV30 and TRBJ2-3; 14 nucleotides match TRBD2. Per germline, CDR1 GTSNPN and CDR2 SVGIG (reference sequence). V dropped 3 bases and J dropped 4; count of bases not matched to a gene: 6. The CDR3 spans 16 residues. The DNA for the CDR3 is TGTGCCTGGAGCTACGGGACTAGCGGGAGTGCAGATACGCAGTATTTT. This codes for CAWSYGTSGSADTQYF.

The CDR3 here is CASSVLRQGFTGELFF. CDR3 nucleotides: TGTGCCAGCAGTGTTTTAAGACAGGGGTTCACCGGGGAGCTGTTTTTT. The V and J genes are TRBV6-1 and TRBJ2-2, with 8 bases fitting TRBD1. This CDR3 is 16 amino acids long. Germline V gene lookup returns CDR1 MNHNS and CDR2 SASEGT. J lost 4 bases, V lost 4 bases, and 8 bases had no gene match.

The chain employs TRBV9 and TRBJ2-1; 8 bases are shared with TRBD2. Germline V CDR1 and CDR2: SGDLS, YYNGEE. The CDR3 runs 16 residues. V trimming: 0 bases; J trimming: 0 bases; junction bases outside the gene matches: 2. CDR3 region: CASSVAGGLSYNEQFF. The CDR3 DNA is TGTGCCAGCAGCGTAGCGGGAGGGCTCTCCTACAATGAGCAGTTCTTC.

The rearrangement uses TRBV4-1 and TRBJ1-3; 8 bases are a match to TRBD1. Germline CDR1 is MGHRA and CDR2 is YSYEKL. The CDR3 is 14 residues long. Trimming removed 4 bases from V and 4 bases from J; junction bases left unmatched: 3. CDR3: CASSLGQGGNTIYF. The DNA of the CDR3 is TGCGCCAGCAGCCTCGGACAGGGAGGAAACACCATATATTTT.

V gene TRBV27 combines with J gene TRBJ1-5; perhaps TRBD1 as D (6 bases). Deletions cut 6 bases from V and 5 bases from J, with 14 bases between. Germline V lookup: CDR1 MNHEY, CDR2 SMNVEV (reference sequence). The CDR3 length is 14 residues. Written as DNA, the CDR3 is TGTGCCAGCAGCCAGGACAGTAAGTATCAGCCCCAGCATTTT. Its translation is CASSQDSKYQPQHF.

The gene calls are TRBV27 and TRBJ2-1; 8 nucleotides agree with TRBD2. V was pared by 7 bases and J by 5 bases, with 16 bases of the junction left unmatched. This CDR3 contains 17 residues. Germline V lookup: CDR1 MNHEY, CDR2 SMNVEV (reference sequence). The CDR3 here is CASIVRYREGLNNEQFF. In nucleotides, the CDR3 is TGTGCCAGCATAGTTAGGTACCGGGAGGGCCTCAACAATGAGCAGTTCTTC.

V is TRBV6-1 and J is TRBJ2-5; D not certain. V lost 3 bases to trimming and J lost 0 bases, with 8 bases between them. Germline lookup yields CDR1 MNHNS and CDR2 SASEGT. This CDR3 is built from 14 residues. CDR3 amino acids: CASSDLGNQETQYF. CDR3 nucleotide sequence: TGTGCCAGCAGTGACTTGGGCAACCAAGAGACCCAGTACTTC.